Below are 5 T cell receptor beta chains sequenced from a single sample in a study of beta chain features in type 1 diabetes. Every bit of the isolated RNA underwent reverse transcription, so sequencing read expressed TCRB transcripts. The method was immunoSEQ multiplex PCR; TCRdb's version includes in-frame clones alone and lacks a portion of them. The table shows 310,000 or so clones, with approximately 15% occurring only once. For these TCRs, the target antigens are not known. Whole-study findings and limits: All four CD4+ subsets of Type 1 diabetes patients contained TCRB CDR3s that were moderately but significantly shorter.

The sequencing input was naive CD4+ T cells from blood. Receptors originate from a man between 18 and 35 years old with type 1 diabetes.

The chain carries TRBV11-2 and TRBJ2-5; 11 nucleotides align to TRBD1. Trimming at V came to 4 bases and at J to 7 bases, leaving 14 bases not matched to a gene. Germline V gene data show CDR1 as SGHAT and CDR2 as FQNNGV. This CDR3 region has 17 residues. Written as DNA, the CDR3 is TGTGCCAGCAGCTCGGCGTCAGGGACAGGGGGTCCCGGGACCCAGTACTTC. Its translation: CASSSASGTGGPGTQYF.

This clone was seen once. This chain uses TRBV20-1 with TRBJ1-2, with D possibly TRBD1 on 6 matching bases. The V end lost 5 bases, the J end lost 5 bases, and 9 bases lay between the germline ends. The length of the CDR3 is 11 residues. CDR1 is DFQATT, CDR2 SNEGSKA, per germline (reference sequence). CDR3 bases: TGCAGTGCTTTGGACAGATATGGCTACACCTTC. Encoded protein: CSALDRYGYTF.

In its sample, this clone was seen a few times. The chain has TRBV30 and TRBJ1-1; 7 bases are a match to TRBD1. CDR1 GTSNPN and CDR2 SVGIG come from the germline V gene (reference sequence). V lost 4 bases to trimming and J lost 1 base; unmatched junction nucleotides: 9. The CDR3 runs to 15 residues. The CDR3 DNA reads as TGTGCCTGGACCTATCCCGACAGGGCGAACACTGAAGCTTTCTTT. As protein: CAWTYPDRANTEAFF.

The chain links TRBV5-1 to TRBJ2-5, with D tentatively TRBD1 (5 bases). The CDR3 has 14 amino acids. With 0 bases removed from V and 5 bases from J, the gap between germline ends came to 11 bases. Per germline, CDR1 SGHRS and CDR2 YFSETQ. CDR3 nucleotide sequence: TGCGCCAGCAGCTTGGACCAGGGAAGCGAGACCCAGTACTTC. As protein: CASSLDQGSETQYF.

This sequence joins TRBV29-1 and TRBJ2-1; 11 bases line up with TRBD2. Germline assignment: CDR1 SQVTM and CDR2 ANQGSEA. This CDR3 has 14 amino acids. The trim removed 6 bases at V and 10 bases at J, leaving 11 bases unmatched. The CDR3 coding sequence is TGCAGCGTCGGGACACTAGCGGGAGCGGGGGAGCAGTTCTTC. It specifies CSVGTLAGAGEQFF.